This T cell receptor beta chain derives from a study of beta chain features in type 1 diabetes (dated by TCRdb to the late 2010s). With respect to the entire study: No differences in mean age, gender distribution, total cell number or subset yield were found between patients and healthy donors. A total of about 99,000,000 sorted cells were examined across all samples, and RNA yield correlated strongly with the number of cells per subset. Naive and central memory subsets were obtained from all 30 or so donors, but regulatory and stem cell-like memory subsets were isolated from only 8 patients and roughly eight healthy donors. The study compared the TCRB repertoires of sorted circulating CD4+ T cell subsets in recently diagnosed type 1 diabetes patients with those in matched healthy donors. Summary of the overall study and its limitations: Shorter templates might be favored by PCR, yet because patient and control samples were amplified and corrected together, any such skew would affect both groups equally. Because cDNA rather than genomic DNA was sequenced, highly expressing activated cells could have been over-represented, although no difference in activation and CD3 levels was found between groups. Naive, central memory and regulatory TCRB repertoires appeared to be more alike among patients than among healthy donors. In all four CD4+ subsets, TCRB CDR3 length was moderately but significantly shorter in type 1 diabetes patients. Because the HLA sub-analyses included only small numbers of individuals, any influence of HLA type on TCRB rearrangement was left unresolved. At VDJ recombination sites, patients with type 1 diabetes made fewer insertions and deleted more nucleotides, a pattern implying thymic rearrangement abnormalities.

The sample holds a few counts of this clone. This clone's antigen is unknown. No much larger clone exists at a distance of one base, and base qualities are not known. A single peripheral blood draw of approximately 100 mL on average was collected from each donor into heparinised tubes. A BD FACSAria II was used to sort naive, central memory, regulatory and stem cell-like memory CD4+ T cells with a panel that included CD45RO, CCR7, CD25, CD127, CD95 and CD27. Every sorted population had a purity above 95%. PBMCs were isolated right away by Lymphoprep density gradient centrifugation and were stained directly, without culture. So that batch effects would be minimized, each experiment stained and sorted samples in pairs, pairing one healthy donor with one patient. The High Capacity cDNA Reverse Transcription Kit was used to reverse transcribe all of the isolated RNA, meaning that expressed TCRB transcripts were what got sequenced. Deep immunoSEQ sequencing was performed on naive, central memory and regulatory T cell samples, with an average of roughly 3.6 million total reads per sample. Sorted cells were lysed in RLT buffer and RNA was extracted with DNase-treated RNeasy Micro or Mini kits, depending on cell number. Each cell subset was processed on its own to prevent cross-contamination, while patient and healthy donor samples were processed together. Using the immunoSEQ multiplex PCR, TCRB sequences were amplified from cDNA into 87-bp fragments spanning the CDR3 region. Amplicons were sequenced on the Illumina HiSeq platform. On the study's bioinformatics: PCR bias was computationally corrected using synthetic template baselines, reads within Hamming distance 2 were collapsed, and singletons that could not be merged were discarded. Reads were aligned against IMGT so that V, D and J genes, CDR3 length and insertions or deletions at six rearrangement sites could be assigned. Within each subset, clonotype counts were normalized to sorted cell number, after which true diversity and Gini coefficients were computed with the tcR R package. The overlap coefficient, calculated on TCRB nucleotide sequences, was used to measure repertoire sharing. As a proxy for the pre-selection repertoire, out-of-frame TCRB sequences from naive cells were analyzed. The table was pulled from immuneACCESS by TCRdb, which kept in-frame rearrangements only. Such tables lose some clones; where checked, under half of the loss comes from unresolved V genes, and the rest has no known cause. D and trimming were read from the DNA, whereas the V and J calls and clone size are those reported in that table. In this sample the table shows around 310,000 clones, roughly 13% of which occur a single time. Of the sample, 0.015% falls within the top ten clones.

Taken from the germline V gene (reference sequence), the CDR1 and CDR2 loops are LNHNV and YYDKDF. V loses 0 bases, J loses 3 bases, and the germline ends lie 11 bases apart. The CDR3 numbers 15 residues from cysteine through phenylalanine. The CDR3 DNA has 45 bases and is translated from base 1. This clonotype originated in a woman in her late teens or twenties with type 1 diabetes. The sequencing sample was made of naive CD4+ T cells from blood. The cell subset or site label here, explained by the study, means: true naive CD4+ T cells. Here the chain combines TRBV15 and TRBJ2-5; TRBD1 is a weak D gene call, 5 bases matching. This receptor has the CDR3 CATSRDLGHKETQYF. The base sequence is TGTGCCACCAGCAGAGATTTGGGGCATAAAGAGACCCAGTACTTC.